These T cell receptor beta chains were read from a single sample in a study of blood T cell repertoires in COVID-19. Libraries were prepared by immunoSEQ multiplex PCR; TCRdb keeps only in-frame clonotypes and omits some of them. The profile shows fewer than 250,000 clones, about 90% of them singletons. The sample consisted of peripheral blood. Source of these receptors: a man aged 25-40 years with COVID-19, enrolled during active disease. CDR3s include the opening cysteine and the closing phenylalanine or tryptophan. The D gene is left open where the match is weak.

D gene: NA; V gene: TRBV6-1; J gene: TRBJ2-7; CDR3 protein: CASSEGTFSYEQYF
D gene: NA; V gene: TRBV24-1; J gene: TRBJ1-5; CDR3 protein: CATSDPAGGNQPQHF
D gene: NA; V gene: TRBV15; J gene: TRBJ2-4; CDR3 protein: CATSREGTGSSKNIQYF
D gene: TRBD1; V gene: TRBV28; J gene: TRBJ1-2; CDR3 protein: CASSRQGNYGYTF
D gene: NA; V gene: TRBV4-1; J gene: TRBJ1-1; CDR3 protein: CASNREGNTEAFF
D gene: NA; V gene: TRBV19; J gene: TRBJ1-6; CDR3 protein: CASSLQEYSPLHF
D gene: NA; V gene: TRBV2; J gene: TRBJ2-3; CDR3 protein: CASALADTQYF
D gene: NA; V gene: TRBV6-6; J gene: TRBJ1-1; CDR3 protein: CASSPPGLNTEAFF
D gene: NA; V gene: TRBV4-1; J gene: TRBJ1-1; CDR3 protein: CASSQVVGPTEAFF
D gene: TRBD2; V gene: TRBV4-1; J gene: TRBJ2-3; CDR3 protein: CASSQWSGGSDTQYF
D gene: NA; V gene: TRBV5-4; J gene: TRBJ2-5; CDR3 protein: CASSLESAIGETQYF
D gene: TRBD2; V gene: TRBV6-5; J gene: TRBJ2-3; CDR3 protein: CASSYSSGGSTDTQYF
D gene: TRBD1; V gene: TRBV7-9; J gene: TRBJ1-4; CDR3 protein: CASSSLRDRGRTNEKLFF
D gene: NA; V gene: TRBV27; J gene: TRBJ2-2; CDR3 protein: CASSLQFTGELFF
D gene: NA; V gene: TRBV23-1; J gene: TRBJ1-1; CDR3 protein: CASSPGSPGTEAFF
D gene: NA; V gene: TRBV30; J gene: TRBJ2-2; CDR3 protein: CAWIRRRNTGELFF
D gene: TRBD1; V gene: TRBV6-5; J gene: TRBJ1-2; CDR3 protein: CASRSDRGRGYTF
D gene: NA; V gene: TRBV4-1; J gene: TRBJ1-6; CDR3 protein: CASSPGAAGRSPLHF
D gene: NA; V gene: TRBV2; J gene: TRBJ1-2; CDR3 protein: CASLIWSYGYTF
D gene: TRBD1; V gene: TRBV28; J gene: TRBJ1-2; CDR3 protein: CATMDRGANYGYTF
D gene: TRBD1; V gene: TRBV30; J gene: TRBJ1-1; CDR3 protein: CAGQGSTEAFF
D gene: NA; V gene: TRBV5-1; J gene: TRBJ2-7; CDR3 protein: CASSLKGGLSYEQYF
D gene: NA; V gene: TRBV27; J gene: TRBJ2-2; CDR3 protein: CASSRWYGTADTGELFF
D gene: NA; V gene: TRBV3-1/TRBV3-2; J gene: TRBJ1-2; CDR3 protein: CASSQVVTDPPGYTF
D gene: NA; V gene: TRBV27; J gene: TRBJ1-2; CDR3 protein: CASSPIHRDLMDGYTF
D gene: NA; V gene: TRBV19; J gene: TRBJ1-1; CDR3 protein: CASSIQGLRTEAFF
D gene: TRBD1; V gene: TRBV27; J gene: TRBJ1-2; CDR3 protein: CASSAGQNYGYTF
D gene: TRBD1; V gene: TRBV9; J gene: TRBJ2-7; CDR3 protein: CASSVENGGQDEQYF
D gene: NA; V gene: TRBV7-3; J gene: TRBJ1-1; CDR3 protein: CASSRGGTASSEAFF
D gene: NA; V gene: TRBV7-9; J gene: TRBJ2-7; CDR3 protein: CASSLEIGGHEQYF